Reported below is one TCR beta chain. The CDR3 is 13 amino acids. Trimming shortened V by 8 bases and J by 7 bases, and 15 bases separated the two germline ends. This sample stems from a study of blood T cell repertoires in COVID-19. The overall study: Collection of acute and convalescent COVID-19 samples took place in the United States, Italy and Spain.

Sequencing was performed with immunoSEQ multiplex PCR; in TCRdb, only in-frame clones are kept and a portion is missing. The sample includes 130,000 or so clones, around 89% seen only once; the top ten take over 1.5%. Source material: peripheral blood. The chain links TRBV12-3 or TRBV12-4 to TRBJ2-1; a possible D gene is TRBD2 (6 bases). This clonotype was obtained from a human donor in a cohort sampled during active COVID-19. CDR3 sequence reads: CASHRGWSNEQFF. DNA for the CDR3: TGTGCCAGCCACCGGGGGTGGAGTAATGAGCAGTTCTTC.